Sequencing of this T cell receptor (beta chain) was carried out in a study of identical twins. A single record per CDR3 protein comes from TCRdb applying MiXCR to the 5' RACE reads. The sample records around 240,000 distinct CDR3 sequences, about 10% being singletons. This clonotype was seen at least ten times. The antigen is unknown. With 5 bases clipped from V and 4 bases from J, the junction kept 3 bases outside the gene matches. CDR3 length: 14 amino acids. Looked up from germline, CDR1 is MNHEY and CDR2 is SMNVEV (reference sequence). Findings of the study overall: The authors drew conclusions from cross-sectional statistical analysis rather than following the same donors. Out-of-frame alpha sequences shared between twins exhibited an excess of low generation probability. Fewer insertions marked abundant cord blood beta clonotypes; young adult naive trended weakly, memory not at all.

This TCR was recovered from a man between 50 and 59 years old in good health. The chain employs TRBV27 and TRBJ2-5; 11 bases fit TRBD2. Source material: memory T cells sorted from blood. As DNA, the CDR3 is TGTGCCAGCAGTCCCGGGACTAGCGGAGAGACCCAGTACTTC. Translated, it gives CASSPGTSGETQYF.